This TCR beta chain came from a study of T cells expressing NK-cell markers. Study details: One of eight sequenced donors was HCMV-seronegative; the other seven were seropositive.

Reanalyzing the 5' RACE reads, TCRdb keeps one entry per CDR3 protein, without DNA. Across under 200,000 distinct CDR3 sequences, the top ten clones capture about 18% of the sample. Findings and limits, study-wide: Dominant NKG2C+ clonotypes were found to form about 1.0-7.0% of CD8+ T cells in 5 or 6 donors.

Comment on this clonotype: Its specificity is unknown.

The source of this sequence is a woman aged 18 to 75 in good health. The sample taken for sequencing was blood T cells: a sorted CD56 or NKG2C T cell subset, CD4+ or CD8+ T cells, or bulk PBMC T cells (not recorded which).

The CDR3: CASSYSMLLLDGYNEQFF. The gene calls are TRBV6-5 and TRBJ2-1. Germline-derived CDR1 and CDR2 are MNHEY and SVGAGI. The CDR3 is 18 residues long.